The 16 T cell receptor beta chains below were found in one sample sequenced in a study of cytomegalovirus exposure and HLA in healthy donors. The assay was immunoSEQ multiplex PCR, and TCRdb's table has in-frame clones only and misses some. The data hold 150,000 to 200,000 clones, with about 82% observed a single time. The sample consisted of PBMCs. The origin of the receptors is a woman aged 18-29 years in good health and CMV-seronegative.

In this sample, this clone turned up once. Sequence at one end of the junction differs from germline and may be a read error. V gene TRBV5-1 combines with J gene TRBJ2-7; D gene ambiguous. The CDR3 has 15 amino acids. The germline gives CDR1 SGHRS, CDR2 YFSETQ. CDR3 bases: TGCGCCAGCAGTTTGGGCAGGTTAAGCTCCTACGAGCAGTACTTC. Translating gives CASSLGRLSSYEQYF.

This chain connects TRBV18 to TRBJ2-1, with TRBD1 as a possible D gene (5 bases). Trimming shortened V by 1 base and J by 0 bases, and 13 bases separated the two germline ends. The CDR3 spans 17 residues. Germline CDR1 is KGHSH and CDR2 is LQKENI. The chain's CDR3 is CASSPQGERSSYNEQFF. The CDR3 coding sequence is TGTGCCAGCTCACCACAAGGGGAACGGAGCTCCTACAATGAGCAGTTCTTC.

In nucleotides, the CDR3 is TGCGCCAGCAGCTGGGGGGACAGGGACGGCAATCAGCCCCAGCATTTT. It yields the protein CASSWGDRDGNQPQHF. This chain connects TRBV5-1 to TRBJ1-5; 9 bases are a match to TRBD1. In germline, CDR1 is SGHRS, CDR2 YFSETQ. This CDR3 has 16 amino acids. Germline trimming cut 3 bases from V and 2 bases from J; bases unmatched to any gene: 6.

This clone was counted a single time. The CDR3 here is CASSSSYRSDTQYF. CDR3 sequence (DNA): TGTGCCAGCAGTTCCTCCTACAGGTCAGATACGCAGTATTTT. This chain uses TRBV27 with TRBJ2-3, with D possibly matching TRBD1 (5 bases). Germline V gives CDR1 MNHEY, CDR2 SMNVEV (reference sequence). The ends were cut back, 4 bases at V and 4 bases at J, with 12 bases in the middle. The CDR3 totals 14 residues.

V usage is TRBV18 and J usage is TRBJ1-4, with TRBD1 as a possible D gene (5 bases). From germline, CDR1 is KGHSH and CDR2 LQKENI. Deletions cut 3 bases from V and 4 bases from J, with 6 bases between. The CDR3 contains 13 residues. Here the CDR3 reads CASSPGLNEKLFF. CDR3 nucleotides: TGTGCCAGCTCACCGGGACTTAATGAAAAACTGTTTTTT.

CDR3 loop: CASSQLHRGTSGSIEQYF. In DNA, the CDR3 is TGCGCCAGCAGCCAGCTACACCGAGGCACTAGCGGGAGTATCGAGCAGTACTTC. This rearrangement joins TRBV4-1 to TRBJ2-7; TRBD2 matches 11 bases. Germline V lookup: CDR1 MGHRA, CDR2 YSYEKL. The CDR3 totals 18 residues. The junction had 16 bases not matched to a gene; V was cut back by 3 bases and J by 6 bases.

V gene TRBV29-1 combines with J gene TRBJ1-1, with D possibly matching TRBD1 (6 bases). V lost 8 bases to trimming and J lost 3 bases, with 22 bases between them. CDR1 and CDR2 (germline): SQVTM, ANQGSEA. This CDR3 contains 15 residues. This CDR3 reads CSTHRDTFWDTEAFF. The CDR3 DNA follows: TGCAGCACCCACCGGGACACCTTCTGGGACACTGAAGCTTTCTTT. Filled out from reference TRBV29-1 and TRBJ1-1, the complete variable domain reads SAVISQKPSRDICQRGTSLTIQCQVDSQVTMMFWYRQQPGQSLTLIATANQGSEATYESGFVIDKFPISRPNLTFSTLTVSNMSPEDSSIYLCSTHRDTFWDTEAFFGQGTRLTVV.

This rearrangement joins TRBV5-1 to TRBJ2-1, with 8 bases lining up with TRBD2. V lost 3 bases and J lost 8; bases outside the gene matches: 10. Germline V gene lookup returns CDR1 SGHRS and CDR2 YFSETQ. This CDR3 is built from 15 residues. In DNA form, the CDR3 reads TGCGCCAGCAGCTGGACGGGAGGGCCGAAGGATGAGCAGTTCTTC. Translated: CASSWTGGPKDEQFF.

The rearrangement joins TRBV27 to TRBJ2-1, with 10 bases aligning to TRBD2. The V and J ends lost 6 bases and 7 bases, in that order; junction bases with no gene match: 15. CDR1 MNHEY and CDR2 SMNVEV come from the germline V gene (reference sequence). The CDR3 covers 17 residues. CDR3 nucleotide sequence: TGTGCCAGCAGAACCTCGGTCCTAGCGGGAGAGTTAAATGAGCAGTTCTTC. This translates into CASRTSVLAGELNEQFF.

The V gene is TRBV9, the J gene TRBJ1-2; TRBD1 matches 7 bases. The germline CDR1 and CDR2 sequences are SGDLS and YYNGEE. The V and J ends lost 0 bases and 0 bases, in that order; junction bases with no gene match: 2. The CDR3 spans 15 residues. The CDR3 protein is CASSVEGQTNYGYTF. For the CDR3, the DNA is TGTGCCAGCAGCGTAGAGGGACAGACTAACTATGGCTACACCTTC.

This clone has a single count. This rearrangement joins TRBV5-4 to TRBJ2-1, with TRBD1 matching over 9 bases. The V segment lost 0 bases and the J segment 6 bases; nucleotides outside the gene matches: 7. This CDR3 is built from 16 residues. In germline, CDR1 is SGHNT, CDR2 YYREEE (reference sequence). The CDR3, as DNA: TGTGCCAGCAGCTTGGGGGGCGAGACAGGGGGCAATGAGCAGTTCTTC. Protein product: CASSLGGETGGNEQFF.

This clone was observed at least ten times. This rearrangement joins TRBV19 to TRBJ2-7; 11 bases are a match to TRBD1. This CDR3 comprises 14 residues. With 5 bases clipped from V and 5 bases from J, the junction kept 5 bases outside the gene matches. Per germline, CDR1 LNHDA and CDR2 SQIVND (reference sequence). DNA of the CDR3: TGTGCCAGTAGTGAGGACAGGGGGCAGGACGAGCAGTACTTC. Its protein is CASSEDRGQDEQYF.

This rearrangement joins TRBV6-1 to TRBJ2-7; D is possibly TRBD2 (5 bases). Germline CDR1 MNHNS, CDR2 SASEGT. The CDR3 has 11 residues. Trimming stripped 3 bases from V and 7 bases from J, with 7 bases between. CDR3 nucleotides: TGTGCCAGCAGTGATTGGAGGGAGCAGTACTTC. Translating gives CASSDWREQYF.

The chain joins TRBV7-8 to TRBJ1-5; perhaps TRBD1 as D (6 bases). The CDR3 is made up of 16 amino acids. V lost 5 bases and J lost 11, with 25 bases in between. Germline CDR1 and CDR2: SGHVS and FQNEAQ. CDR3 sequence: CASSPSYQGPGRAQHF. CDR3 nucleotide sequence: TGTGCCAGCAGCCCCAGCTACCAGGGGCCGGGCCGAGCCCAGCATTTT.

This chain links TRBV6-1 with TRBJ2-7; D gene ambiguous. This CDR3 spans 12 amino acids. Trimming left V 10 bases short and J 0 bases short, with 10 bases between. The germline V gene has CDR1 MNHNS and CDR2 SASEGT. The CDR3 DNA sequence: TGTGCCACCACGGAGAGCTCCTACGAGCAGTACTTC. Its translation: CATTESSYEQYF.

For this clone: A far larger clone lies a single base away; this is likely a read error. The chain has TRBV4-2 and TRBJ2-7; 7 nucleotides align to TRBD1. The CDR3 totals 15 residues. V gave up 1 base and J gave up 0 bases; unmatched junction bases: 3. CDR1 LGHNA and CDR2 YNFKEQ come from the germline V gene. The DNA of the CDR3 is TGTGCCAGCAGCCAAGCCCGGGACAGCTCCTACGAGCAGTACTTC. Translated, it gives CASSQARDSSYEQYF.